This T cell receptor beta chain was captured in a study of control samples from healthy donors and cancer patients. This clone has only a few counts. Generated by immunoSEQ multiplex PCR, the TCRdb table keeps only in-frame clones and is missing some. This sample has some 100,000 clones; around 89% occur once, and the top ten carry approximately 15%. The CDR3 contains 11 residues. Germline lookup yields CDR1 MNHEY and CDR2 SVGAGI. V lost 8 bases to trimming and J lost 4 bases, with 9 bases between them. The sequencing sample was made of blood. This clonotype was sampled from a woman aged 50 to 65 in good health. The chain couples TRBV6-5 to TRBJ2-7; tentative D call: TRBD2 (5 bases). CDR3 nucleotides: TGTGCCAGCCGGACTTCTTACGAGCAGTACGTC. Translating it yields CASRTSYEQYV.